This T cell receptor beta chain was found in a study of blood T cells in healthy people across ages. Study conclusions and caveats: Measured against age, TCR beta diversity per million T cells decreased in a roughly linear manner.

With a J-beta primer mix and a sample-barcoded 5' primer, a second PCR ran about 7 to 12 cycles. TCRdb fed the 5' RACE reads into MiXCR, producing one record per CDR3 protein. Here the sample spans approximately 600,000 distinct CDR3 sequences, about 53% being singletons. For this clonotype: Its antigen is unknown.

Drawing of peripheral blood yielded about 10 milliliters from each donor. Material: blood. This sequence originates from a man in his sixties in good health.

The CDR3 DNA reads TGTGCCACCAACCCCGGAGCTTCCTACAATGAGCAGTTCTTC. The encoded protein is CATNPGASYNEQFF. The V gene is TRBV10-3, the J gene TRBJ2-1; no clear D gene. This CDR3 has 14 amino acids. Germline loops: CDR1 ENHRY, CDR2 SYGVKD. V lost 10 bases and J lost 1, with 14 bases in between.